The following is a T cell receptor (beta chain) sequence with its context. What it binds is unknown. One end of the junction fails to match germline, which may point to a read error. TCR beta cDNA was prepared out of roughly 0.45 ug total RNA by means of a constant-region primer. ARM-PCR was slightly modified, and three nested multiplex PCR rounds with it gave rise to the TCR beta libraries. Each of the first two PCR rounds ran about 9 cycles with TRBV1-TRBV30 forward and C-beta reverse primers. TCRdb redid the calling of the multiplex PCR reads with MiXCR, one entry per CDR3 protein. Seen here are about 320,000 distinct CDR3 sequences, 65% observed once, and the top ten hold 9% to 10%. This specimen belongs to a study of tumor-infiltrating lymphocytes in primary liver carcinoma. Across the study: The patients comprised men and women between the ages of 30 and 69 years.

General study results and limits: Bulk unsorted sampling precluded comparing CD4+ and CD8+ repertoires. Tumor region pairs shared more overlap than did tumor-adjacent and tumor-blood pairs.

They got blood RNA out of unsorted whole blood and also pulled out germline DNA. CDR3 size: 13 residues. In germline, CDR1 is MNHNY, CDR2 SVGAGI (reference sequence). The chain combines TRBV6-6 with TRBJ2-2; D gene ambiguous. Material: peripheral blood. The origin of this receptor is a middle-aged man with primary liver carcinoma and hepatitis B virus infection. CDR3 region: CARSYLSTGELFF. The CDR3 DNA follows: TGTGCCAGGAGTTACCTGAGCACCGGGGAGCTGTTTTTT.